A selection of T cell receptor beta chains follows, all from one sample in a study of blood T cells in healthy people across ages. TCRdb ran MiXCR on the 5' RACE reads and lists one entry per CDR3 protein. The top ten hold 6.5% to 8.5% of the sample, which has 1,300,000 or so distinct CDR3 sequences, 45% to 70% seen once. The sequenced material came from blood. The receptors originated from a man aged 18 to 29 in good health. CDR3s include the opening cysteine and the closing phenylalanine or tryptophan. D genes are given only for firm matches. Rows give clone size only sometimes, using once, few, many, or a class for an expanded clone.

abundance	len	d_gene	j_gene	v_gene	CDR3aa	CDR3nt
.	14	.	TRBJ2-7	TRBV6-6	CASTPGRPPYEQYF	TGTGCCAGCACCCCGGGGAGACCTCCCTACGAGCAGTACTTC
.	14	TRBD1	TRBJ2-7	TRBV29-1	CSVEGDRVPYEQYF	TGCAGCGTTGAGGGTGACAGGGTACCCTACGAGCAGTACTTC
.	14	TRBD1	TRBJ2-2	TRBV6-6	CASSTGAATGELFF	TGTGCCAGCAGTACAGGGGCCGCAACGGGGGAGCTGTTTTTT
.	15	.	TRBJ1-3	TRBV7-2	CASSLVSGPGNTIYF	TGTGCCAGCAGCTTGGTCTCCGGTCCTGGAAACACCATATATTTT
.	12	.	TRBJ2-7	TRBV7-9	CASSTSNGEQYF	TGTGCCAGCTCCACTAGCAACGGGGAGCAGTACTTC
.	13	TRBD1	TRBJ1-1	TRBV29-1	CSVHQGAGTEAFF	TGCAGCGTTCACCAGGGGGCGGGCACTGAAGCTTTCTTT
.	14	.	TRBJ1-2	TRBV5-1	CASSLDKSPYGYTF	TGCGCCAGCAGCTTGGACAAATCGCCCTATGGCTACACCTTC
.	16	.	TRBJ2-7	TRBV9	CASSVVWGDPPYEQYF	TGTGCCAGCAGCGTAGTTTGGGGGGACCCCCCCTACGAGCAGTACTTC
.	16	.	TRBJ2-3	TRBV5-5	CASSIAGVGSTDTQYF	TGTGCCAGCAGCATCGCCGGAGTGGGCAGCACAGATACGCAGTATTTT
.	15	.	TRBJ2-7	TRBV20-1	CSAAHQGRGGYEQYF	TGCAGTGCGGCTCATCAGGGTAGAGGCGGCTACGAGCAGTACTTC
few	12	TRBD2	TRBJ2-7	TRBV20-1	CSANRGGYEQYF	TGCAGTGCTAATCGGGGAGGGTACGAGCAGTACTTC
few	10	.	TRBJ2-1	TRBV30	CAWSSNEQFF	TGTGCCTGGAGTTCCAATGAGCAGTTCTTC
once	14	.	TRBJ2-2	TRBV7-9	CASSTDILLEELFF	TGTGCCAGCAGCACGGATATCCTCCTCGAGGAGCTGTTTTTT
many	17	TRBD1	TRBJ2-1	TRBV4-1	CASSQGTTDRIYNEQFF	TGCGCCAGCAGCCAAGGTACCACGGACAGGATTTACAATGAGCAGTTCTTC
.	12	.	TRBJ2-3	TRBV6-6	CASSYKGDTQYF	TGTGCCAGCAGTTACAAAGGGGATACGCAGTATTTT
once	15	TRBD2	TRBJ2-2	TRBV12-3/TRBV12-4	CASITGGPGTGELFF	TGTGCCAGCATTACGGGAGGGCCAGGCACCGGGGAGCTGTTTTTT
.	14	.	TRBJ2-1	TRBV7-8	CASSLEIPSNEQFF	TGTGCCAGCAGCTTAGAGATTCCCAGCAATGAGCAGTTCTTC
few	15	TRBD1	TRBJ2-7	TRBV7-2	CASSLALRGQYEQYF	TGTGCCAGCAGCTTAGCGCTTAGGGGGCAATACGAGCAGTACTTC
.	15	TRBD1	TRBJ2-7	TRBV6-2/TRBV6-3	CASSYWDRGFVEQYF	TGTGCCAGCAGTTACTGGGACAGGGGATTCGTCGAGCAGTACTTC
.	13	.	TRBJ2-7	TRBV7-2	CASSWPQGREQYF	TGTGCCAGCAGCTGGCCGCAGGGACGGGAGCAGTACTTC
.	13	.	TRBJ1-5	TRBV10-2	CASGLRVGQPQHF	TGCGCCAGCGGCCTTCGAGTAGGGCAGCCCCAGCATTTT
.	15	.	TRBJ2-1	TRBV7-2	CASSLRGGLNNEQFF	TGTGCCAGCAGCTTAAGGGGGGGCCTTAACAATGAGCAGTTCTTC
.	13	.	TRBJ2-7	TRBV27	CASSLRVGYEQYF	TGTGCCAGCAGTTTACGGGTTGGCTACGAGCAGTACTTC
.	14	.	TRBJ1-3	TRBV27	CASGAASPGNTIYF	TGTGCCAGCGGGGCCGCTTCCCCTGGAAACACCATATATTTT
.	13	.	TRBJ2-7	TRBV30	CAWSVGRAYEQYF	TGTGCCTGGAGTGTAGGCAGGGCCTACGAGCAGTACTTC
.	15	.	TRBJ2-1	TRBV7-2	CASSSAGTADNEQFF	TGTGCCAGCAGCTCTGCCGGGACCGCTGACAATGAGCAGTTCTTC